The clone carrying this T cell receptor beta chain was counted only a few times. Its specificity is unknown. In TCRdb, the reads were re-called with MiXCR into one record per CDR3 protein. This table holds some 97,000 distinct CDR3 sequences, around a quarter found once. This sample was taken from a study of T cell repertoires in cytomegalovirus infection. At the level of the study: CMV infection plus the matching HLA type was flagged by public TCR beta signatures.

General study results and limits: Carriers of CMV plus the relevant HLA were identified by cumulative public TCR beta family frequency.

CDR1 is LGHNA and CDR2 is YSLEER in the germline V gene. The CDR3 runs to 15 residues. V lost 1 base to trimming and J lost 1 base, with 10 bases between them. The receptor's source is a human donor in good health (CMV status not recorded). Some clones in this sample may be carry-over from other donors' samples. The chain employs TRBV4-3 and TRBJ1-2, with a weak D call TRBD1 (5 bases). Sample: CD8+ T cells from PBMCs. CDR3 nucleotides: TGCGCCAGCAGCCAAGCCTCGACAGATAACTATGGCTACACCTTC. Protein: CASSQASTDNYGYTF.